The text below deals with one T cell receptor beta chain. Its antigen remains undetermined. No base quality values were provided; no much bigger clone lies one nucleotide off. Libraries were constructed by the immunoSEQ multiplex PCR assay. For the multiplex PCR, a mixture combining 60 forward primers for TCR Vbeta segments and 13 reverse primers for TCR Jbeta segments was used. The CDR3 region of rearranged TCR beta genes was amplified from genomic DNA with a multiplex PCR assay. The amplified TCR beta libraries were sequenced on the Illumina HiSeq System as 87-base-pair reads. The authors processed their data as follows. A later analysis tallied around 87 million unique TCR beta chains across the roughly 610 repertoires, and about 12 million of those chains were shared by two or more donors. Raw reads were error-corrected and collapsed into unique sequences by a nearest-neighbor algorithm in which closely related sequences were merged to remove PCR and sequencing errors. To assign V, D and J gene segments, CDR3 sequences were aligned to IMGT reference sequences. For a sequence to be retained, at least a six-nucleotide match to both a V gene segment and a J gene segment was required. Rearrangements were classified as productive when the CDR3 lacked stop codons and remained in frame with V and J, and all other rearrangements were classified as non-productive. CDR3 was defined according to IMGT convention as the region running from the second conserved V-encoded cysteine to the conserved J-encoded phenylalanine. The earlier analysis of 550 to 650 of the donors excluded any sequence lacking an unambiguous match to a single V gene segment. In an earlier analysis of a few hundred of the donors, V segments were called functional above 56.7% productive rearrangements and were called segregating when the between-donor standard deviation exceeded 5%. To diagnose cytomegalovirus status from the catalog of TCR beta chain sequences, a statistical classification framework was built. A later analysis assigned V and J genes by comparing TCR nucleotide sequences with IMGT/GENE-DB human TR gene sequences. A later analysis assigned CDR3 sequences and most-parsimonious VDJ recombination scenarios with the TCRdist pipeline. In a later analysis, each TCR beta chain was defined by its CDR3 amino acid sequence together with its V-gene family, and reads without a unique V-gene family were excluded. To address suspected cross-contamination and a sequencing artifact, a later analysis removed roughly 580 highly shared, low-generation-probability nucleotide sequences. In a later analysis, a clonal expansion index for each public chain was calculated from normalized within-repertoire ranks of inferred template counts. Generation probabilities in a later analysis came from a VDJ recombination model fitted to out-of-frame rearrangements, and those results were checked against IGoR. In a later analysis, TCR-TCR, TCR-HLA and TCR-CMV co-occurrence was scored with hypergeometric tests, and a repertoire-size bias correction was applied to TCR pairs. False discovery rates were estimated in a later analysis by permuting HLA or CMV assignments 20 times. In a later analysis, co-occurring TCRs were grouped using DBSCAN, and TCRdist sequence similarity was added for clustering within HLA-allele-positive subsets. Co-occurrence clustering excluded repertoires with fewer than 30,000 or more than 120,000 public chains, plus five with anomalous nucleotide sharing. TCRdb re-hosts the immuneACCESS table, in-frame sequences only. Its copies lack some clones; in the studies checked, an unresolved V gene accounts for under half of them, and the cause for the rest is not known. V and J calls plus clone size are reproduced from that table; the DNA served to infer D and trimming. Counted in this sample were about 200,000 clones; around 81% of them appeared once. Around 2% of the sample is in the top ten clones.

The data were taken from a study of cytomegalovirus exposure and HLA in healthy donors (dated by TCRdb to between 2016 and 2019). Notes on the research overall: An earlier analysis of around 600 of the donors reported about 290 Gb of sequence data and more than 90 million unique TCR beta sequences from about 179 million T cells. All discovery cohort repertoires had been generated on a single sequencing platform. The study used immunosequencing to profile the T cell repertoires of 600 to 850 subjects and linked those repertoires to cytomegalovirus serostatus. A later analysis re-examined previously published TCR beta repertoires from 610 or so donors and added high-resolution HLA genotyping to investigate patterns of TCR occurrence. Donor age, sex, ethnicity and CMV serostatus were compiled together with the repertoire data. An earlier analysis of about 620 of the donors applied high-throughput TCR beta sequencing to assess whether each TCR beta V gene segment acted as functional or pseudogenic. Rather than drawing on any new phenotypic data, the later analysis identified candidate immune exposures from TCR beta sequences and the way those sequences occurred across donors. Among the roughly 400 genotyped donors, approximately 82% belonged to the genetic ancestry cluster associated with self-reported Caucasian donors. HLA typing included class I and class II loci at four-digit resolution. Approximately 300 gigabases of sequencing data and tens of millions of unique TCR sequences made up an early release that covered some 640 HLA-typed donors. The aim of the study was to test whether cataloging public T cell receptors could identify signatures of past pathogen exposure. The number of donors typed differed by locus, with about 629-630 for A, B, C, DRB1 and DQB1, about 500 for DQA1, 600 to 610 for DPA1, and around 450 for DPB1. In addition to the first cohort of 500 to 850 subjects, a separate validation cohort of some 120 different subjects was used. The study combined high-throughput TCR immunosequencing, statistical association of individual TCRs with disease status, and machine learning to predict cytomegalovirus infection status. Genome-wide SNP genotypes for about 65% of the 666 donors were used in a later genetic analysis, which treated that subset as a discovery cohort. Among roughly 400 genotyped donors of the cohort, an average of about 220,000 unique TCR beta nucleotide sequences was sequenced per donor, of which 15% to 20% were non-productive. About five DR-DQ haplotypes were handled as single units for association and clustering because linkage in the cohort was strong. What the study reported, not specific to this receptor: While some public TCRs were present in many individuals, most TCR sequences turned up only very rarely across donors. According to a later analysis, TCR association rates differed among HLA loci, with DRB1 alleles showing the most associated TCRs and HLA-C alleles showing the fewest. Only TCR beta chains were sequenced in this cohort, and the absence of alpha or paired-chain data limited detectable features. V-gene and J-gene trimming of TCR beta chains was associated with a missense DCLRE1C variant in a later genetic analysis, and the association was replicated in an independent cohort. The presence/absence analyses assumed that sequencing depth was roughly uniform across donors, and that assumption may not be true. A cluster of highly shared sequence variants was judged likely to represent a technical artifact of the sequencing pipeline. The study gave a list of 150 to 200 TCR beta chains associated with cytomegalovirus. A further reported finding was that TCR beta sequences accurately predicted the HLA-A and HLA-B alleles for most subjects in the first cohort. Because the 87-base-pair reads could not distinguish some IMGT-functional V segments, including TRBV6-2 and TRBV6-3, those segments were excluded. In a later analysis, 16,951 TCR beta sequences were associated with specific HLA alleles at a false discovery rate of 0.05. Linkage disequilibrium might explain the correlated functional status among segregating V segments, but an unknown experimental factor could not be ruled out. A later genetic analysis reported fewer N-insertions in productive TCRs among donors in an Asian-associated ancestry cluster than the approximately 670-donor mean. Several of the top co-occurrence clusters appeared to be linked to parvovirus B19, influenza, CMV and Epstein-Barr virus, according to a later analysis. A later analysis found that HLA-associated TCR beta chains were more clonally expanded and had lower generation probabilities than equally common non-associated chains. A few of the identified cytomegalovirus-associated TCR beta chains were confirmed in vitro to be specific for cytomegalovirus antigens. About 15 rarely observed V segments, including chromosome 9 orphons, were excluded from the earlier analysis of about 600 of the donors because counts were too low. Cytomegalovirus status was reported to be diagnosed by the classifier with high specificity and sensitivity in both the original and validation cohorts. The authors suggested that the approach could potentially be generalized to other disease states and immunological phenotypes. An earlier analysis of approximately 590 of the donors showed that most TCR beta V segments appeared in productive rearrangements either about 90% or about 30% of the time, which broadly matched IMGT annotations. In a later analysis, most CMV-associated TCR beta chains were found to appear HLA-restricted, with HLA associations seemingly driven largely by CMV exposure. Immune exposure information for the cohort was limited to CMV serostatus. Because some donors lacked HLA typing at each locus, the association tests relied only on the typed subset. When HLA alleles, especially DR and DQ, strongly co-occurred, attributing TCR associations to individual alleles was difficult.

The cohort consisted of approximately 690 healthy bone marrow donors. Cohort members were all nominally healthy when sampled, although unrecorded immune exposures were likely present. The donor tested CMV seronegative and was one of the 352 seronegative cohort members. A peripheral blood sample was provided by each donor, and peripheral blood mononuclear cells were used for TCR beta sequencing. Genomic DNA was extracted from the blood cell samples with the Qiagen DNeasy Blood Extraction Kit. Sequences SGDLS (CDR1) and YYNGEE (CDR2) are obtained from the germline V gene. The CDR3 starts with the cysteine, ends with the phenylalanine, and has 18 residues. Solely the CDR3 DNA is kept, with 54 bases framed from the first base. Ends trimmed: V by 0 bases, J by 4 bases; bases unmatched to a gene: 12.

The receptor comes from a man aged 18-30 years in good health and CMV-seronegative. This sequence uses TRBV9 and TRBJ2-1, with 8 bases aligning to TRBD1. Sequenced input: PBMCs. The CDR3 amino acid sequence is: CASSVALDRERLYNEQFF. The DNA reads as follows: TGTGCCAGCAGCGTAGCACTGGACAGGGAACGGCTATACAATGAGCAGTTCTTC.